This TCR beta chain emerged from a study of OX40 agonist ivuxolimab in advanced cancers. Some clones are missing from TCRdb's copy, which holds only in-frame ones; the method was immunoSEQ multiplex PCR. The sample holds 100,000 or so clones, about nine tenths seen once. Germline V lookup: CDR1 SGHVS, CDR2 FQNEAQ. The ends were cut back, 6 bases at V and 6 bases at J, with 14 bases in the middle. This CDR3 has 14 amino acids. This specimen was CD4+ or CD8+ T cells sorted from blood, taken in a trial of the OX40 agonist ivuxolimab. J is TRBJ2-2 and V is TRBV7-8, with D hard to call. The receptor was isolated from an adult with an advanced solid tumor such as melanoma, head and neck, liver or kidney cancer. CDR3: CASRYDAWAGELFF. The CDR3 bases are TGTGCCAGCAGATACGACGCGTGGGCCGGGGAGCTGTTTTTT.